The 14 T cell receptor beta chains below come from one sample, sequenced in a study of post-analysis software for immune sequencing data. Study-wide findings and caveats: When patients were compared with controls, a handful of TRBV segments were more frequent, TRBV5-6, TRBV5-1 and TRBV20-1 among them.

These TCRs' antigens remain unknown. Sequencing libraries made from TCR beta cDNA carried unique molecular identifiers. TCRdb used MiXCR to reprocess the PCR reads, holding one entry per CDR3 protein. The sample shows roughly 670,000 distinct CDR3 sequences, around 64% of them seen only once. Sequencing input: blood. The receptors originated from a girl aged 2 to 9 with multiple sclerosis.

Only one count was recorded for this clonotype. The chain is built from TRBV15 and TRBJ2-5; no firm D call. This CDR3 region has 12 residues. Germline CDR1 and CDR2: LNHNV and YYDKDF (reference sequence). V lost 3 bases and J 2 bases, leaving 4 bases between the germline ends. This CDR3 reads CATSSRQETQYF. Written as DNA, the CDR3 is TGTGCCACCAGCAGCAGACAAGAGACCCAGTACTTC.

This clonotype was recorded many times. J is TRBJ2-7 and V is TRBV29-1, with 10 bases that match TRBD2. The CDR3 has 13 amino acids. Germline-derived CDR1 and CDR2 are SQVTM and ANQGSEA. V lost 6 bases to trimming and J lost 2 bases; unmatched junction nucleotides: 4. The CDR3, as DNA: TGCAGCGTGGGGACTAGCGAAGCCTACGAGCAGTACTTC. It specifies CSVGTSEAYEQYF.

J is TRBJ2-3 and V is TRBV20-1, with D possibly being TRBD1 or TRBD2 (5 bases each). V lost 3 bases to trimming and J lost 11 bases, with 21 bases between them. Germline values: CDR1 DFQATT, CDR2 SNEGSKA (reference sequence). The CDR3 consists of 14 residues. CDR3 DNA: TGCAGTGCTAGTCTCGGGACGGCGTATCAGGGGCAGTATTTT. It yields the protein CSASLGTAYQGQYF.

In DNA, the CDR3 is TGTGCCAGCAGCCAAGGTTTTGTGCCCCGAAACACAGATACGCAGTATTTT. The encoded protein is CASSQGFVPRNTDTQYF. V usage is TRBV4-2 and J usage is TRBJ2-3, with D uncertain. This CDR3 comprises 17 residues. The V gene lost 1 base and the J gene lost 2 bases, with 16 bases spanning the gap. Germline loops: CDR1 LGHNA, CDR2 YNFKEQ.

The chain combines TRBV15 with TRBJ2-1, with D maybe TRBD1 (6 bases). Judging by the DNA end, TRBJ2-7 fits better; the J call may be wrong. CDR1 and CDR2 from the germline V gene are LNHNV and YYDKDF (reference sequence). This CDR3 has 15 residues. The CDR3 sequence is CATSRVSVRGGEQYF. CDR3 DNA: TGTGCCACCAGCAGAGTGAGTGTCAGAGGGGGCGAGCAGTACTTC.

The chain uses TRBV6-6 and TRBJ1-1; 10 bases match TRBD1. This CDR3 spans 14 amino acids. Losses at the gene ends were 5 bases for V and 8 bases for J; bases not matched to a gene: 8. Per the germline V gene, CDR1 is MNHNY and CDR2 is SVGAGI (reference sequence). In DNA, the CDR3 is TGTGCCAGCAGTCTTCCGACAGGGGGCGTGGAAGCTTTCTTT. Protein product: CASSLPTGGVEAFF.

The chain has TRBV27 and TRBJ2-1; D call uncertain. V was trimmed by 5 bases and J by 10 bases, leaving 3 bases between them. The CDR3 runs to 9 residues. The germline V gene encodes CDR1 MNHEY and CDR2 SMNVEV (reference sequence). CDR3 in amino acids: CASSREQFF. Here the CDR3 DNA reads TGTGCCAGCAGTCGAGAGCAGTTCTTC.

This clonotype was seen only a few times. The chain carries TRBV29-1 and TRBJ2-1; the match to TRBD2 covers 10 bases. Germline assignment: CDR1 SQVTM and CDR2 ANQGSEA. J lost 0 bases, V lost 6 bases, and 2 bases had no gene match. This CDR3 comprises 14 residues. The CDR3 loop is CSVVAGGSYNEQFF. The CDR3 DNA follows: TGCAGCGTCGTAGCGGGGGGCTCCTACAATGAGCAGTTCTTC.

The genes are TRBV7-3 and TRBJ2-1; 10 bases map to TRBD1. The CDR3 is 15 residues long. Germline loops: CDR1 SGHTA, CDR2 FQGTGA. With 5 bases clipped from V and 8 bases from J, the junction kept 9 bases outside the gene matches. CDR3 residues: CASSPGGQGPHEQFF. The CDR3 bases are TGTGCCAGCAGCCCGGGGGGACAGGGGCCCCATGAGCAGTTCTTC.

The table lists this clonotype with a few counts. The rearrangement uses TRBV10-2 and TRBJ1-6; D not certain. V was shortened by 8 bases and J by 7 bases, with 12 bases between the two germline ends. The CDR3 covers 13 residues. CDR1 WSHSY and CDR2 SAAADI come from the germline V gene. In DNA, the CDR3 is TGCGCCAGCTGGCGCCCGTCAAATTCACCCCTCCACTTT. Encoded protein: CASWRPSNSPLHF.

This clonotype was picked up a small number of times. V is TRBV29-1 and J is TRBJ2-1, with 7 nucleotides matching TRBD1. This CDR3 is 14 amino acids long. CDR1 is SQVTM and CDR2 is ANQGSEA in the germline V gene. V lost 7 bases to trimming and J lost 1 base; unmatched junction nucleotides: 7. The CDR3 coding sequence is TGCAGCGCCTCGGGACAGCTATCCTACAATGAGCAGTTCTTC. Amino acids: CSASGQLSYNEQFF.

This clonotype was recorded once. The rearrangement joins TRBV12-5 to TRBJ2-1; the match to TRBD2 covers 10 bases. The germline V gene encodes CDR1 LGHNT and CDR2 FRNRAP. The CDR3 loop spans 15 amino acids. V was clipped by 4 bases and J by 2 bases; unmatched bases: 2. CDR3 protein: CASGSSGSPYNEQFF. Here the CDR3 DNA reads TGTGCTAGTGGTTCTAGCGGGAGCCCCTACAATGAGCAGTTCTTC.

The J gene is TRBJ1-6, the V gene TRBV7-6; D call uncertain. CDR3 length: 16 amino acids. V was pared by 5 bases and J by 7 bases, with 18 bases between. Germline lookup yields CDR1 SGHVS and CDR2 FNYEAQ. The CDR3 region is CASSPTSTGTNSPLHF. The CDR3 nucleotides read TGTGCCAGCAGCCCGACCTCGACCGGTACGAATTCACCCCTCCACTTT.

The genes are TRBV5-1 and TRBJ2-1; D may be TRBD2 (6 bases). Per the germline V gene, CDR1 is SGHRS and CDR2 is YFSETQ. Deletions cut 0 bases from V and 0 bases from J, with 13 bases between. This CDR3 comprises 17 residues. The CDR3 region is CASSLAPGDHSYNEQFF. The CDR3 region has the DNA TGCGCCAGCAGCTTGGCCCCGGGGGACCACTCCTACAATGAGCAGTTCTTC. Using reference TRBV5-1 and TRBJ2-1 for the parts outside the CDR3, the full variable domain is KAGVTQTPRYLIKTRGQQVTLSCSPISGHRSVSWYQQTPGQGLQFLFEYFSETQRNKGNFPGRFSGRQFSNSRSEMNVSTLELGDSALYLCASSLAPGDHSYNEQFFGPGTRLTVL.